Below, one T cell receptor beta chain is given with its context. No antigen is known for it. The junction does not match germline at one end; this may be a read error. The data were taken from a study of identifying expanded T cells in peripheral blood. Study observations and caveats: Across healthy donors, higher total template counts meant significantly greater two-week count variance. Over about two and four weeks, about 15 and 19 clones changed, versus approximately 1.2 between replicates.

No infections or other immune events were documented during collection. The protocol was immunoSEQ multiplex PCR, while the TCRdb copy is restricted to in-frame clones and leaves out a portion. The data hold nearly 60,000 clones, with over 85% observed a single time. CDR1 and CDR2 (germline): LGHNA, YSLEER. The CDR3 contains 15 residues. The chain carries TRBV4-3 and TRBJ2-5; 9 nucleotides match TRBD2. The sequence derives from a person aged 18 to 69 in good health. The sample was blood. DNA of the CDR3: TGCGCCAGCAGCCAAGGAGGAAAGCGGGAGGAGATCCAGTACTTC. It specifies CASSQGGKREEIQYF.